A single sample is the source of the 16 T cell receptor beta chains below, sequenced in a study of beta chain features in type 1 diabetes. Study-wide results and limits: For Type 1 diabetes patients, all four CD4+ subsets carried TCRB CDR3s that were moderately but significantly shorter.

Of the isolated RNA, all was reverse transcribed, and so the sequenced material was expressed TCRB transcripts. Clones were sequenced by immunoSEQ multiplex PCR, and TCRdb holds only the in-frame ones, with some missing. The table lists 630,000 or so clones, more than 12% of them singletons, with less than 0.04% in the top ten. Their recognized antigens are unknown. The material sequenced was naive CD4+ T cells from blood. Every receptor here comes from a man between 18 and 29 years old with type 1 diabetes.

The chain is built from TRBV11-3 and TRBJ2-3; D remains ambiguous. Germline lookup yields CDR1 SGHNT and CDR2 YENEEA. This CDR3 spans 13 amino acids. V was cut by 3 bases and J by 4 bases, with 8 bases left in between. The CDR3, as DNA: TGTGCCAGCAGCTTCCGTACCCCAGATACGCAGTATTTT. It translates to CASSFRTPDTQYF.

This clone was seen more than once but under ten times. The chain joins TRBV7-2 to TRBJ2-3; either TRBD1 or TRBD2 may supply D (5 bases each). V was trimmed by 5 bases and J by 8 bases, leaving 20 bases between them. Germline assignment: CDR1 SGHTA and CDR2 FQGNSA. This CDR3 has 15 amino acids. In nucleotides, the CDR3 is TGTGCCAGCAGCCACCGGGACCTACGCTCGGGTACGCAGTATTTT. Its translation: CASSHRDLRSGTQYF.

This clone was detected a few times. The chain employs TRBV29-1 and TRBJ1-1; D is perhaps TRBD1 (6 bases). V dropped 6 bases and J dropped 10 bases, with 18 bases sitting between them. The germline gives CDR1 SQVTM, CDR2 ANQGSEA. This CDR3 contains 12 residues. As DNA, the CDR3 is TGCAGCGTCGTACAGGGAAGGAGAGGAGCTTTCTTT. This translates into CSVVQGRRGAFF. Full variable domain (rest looked up from reference TRBV29-1 and TRBJ1-1): SAVISQKPSRDICQRGTSLTIQCQVDSQVTMMFWYRQQPGQSLTLIATANQGSEATYESGFVIDKFPISRPNLTFSTLTVSNMSPEDSSIYLCSVVQGRRGAFFGQGTRLTVV.

V gene TRBV5-1 combines with J gene TRBJ2-5; D may be TRBD2 (6 bases). V was pared by 4 bases and J by 3 bases, with 13 bases between. The V gene's germline CDR1 is SGHRS and CDR2 YFSETQ. The CDR3 runs 14 residues. CDR3 region: CASSPGTAEETQYF. CDR3 DNA sequence: TGCGCCAGCAGCCCCGGGACTGCTGAAGAGACCCAGTACTTC.

The rearrangement uses TRBV30 and TRBJ1-2; D remains ambiguous. The ends were cut back, 2 bases at V and 11 bases at J, with 12 bases in the middle. This CDR3 is 11 amino acids long. CDR1 and CDR2 (germline): GTSNPN, SVGIG (reference sequence). The CDR3 region has the DNA TGTGCCTGGAGTCCCGGGGTTTATTACACCTTC. This gives the protein CAWSPGVYYTF.

There are a few counts of this clone. This chain uses TRBV5-4 with TRBJ2-1, with 10 bases fitting TRBD2. Germline CDR1 reads SGHNT; CDR2 reads YYREEE (reference sequence). The junction had 1 base not matched to a gene; V was cut back by 0 bases and J by 4 bases. The length of the CDR3 is 15 residues. The CDR3, as DNA: TGTGCCAGCAGCTTGGCTAGCGGGGGATACAATGAGCAGTTCTTC. Protein: CASSLASGGYNEQFF. Complete variable domain (other parts from reference TRBV5-4 and TRBJ2-1): ETGVTQSPTHLIKTRGQQVTLRCSSQSGHNTVSWYQQALGQGPQFIFQYYREEENGRGNFPPRFSGLQFPNYSSELNVNALELDDSALYLCASSLASGGYNEQFFGPGTRLTVL.

This sequence joins TRBV5-1 and TRBJ1-4; 9 positions match TRBD1. Per germline, CDR1 SGHRS and CDR2 YFSETQ. CDR3 length: 14 amino acids. Unmatched junction bases numbered 6, after V lost 4 bases and J lost 8 bases. This CDR3 is CASSQDRGEEKLFF. As DNA, the CDR3 is TGCGCCAGCAGCCAGGACAGGGGAGAGGAAAAACTGTTTTTT. The full variable domain, rest sourced from reference TRBV5-1 and TRBJ1-4, is KAGVTQTPRYLIKTRGQQVTLSCSPISGHRSVSWYQQTPGQGLQFLFEYFSETQRNKGNFPGRFSGRQFSNSRSEMNVSTLELGDSALYLCASSQDRGEEKLFFGSGTQLSVL.

The chain has TRBV7-8 and TRBJ2-7, with D maybe TRBD2 (5 bases). Germline assignment: CDR1 SGHVS and CDR2 FQNEAQ. V was pared by 1 base and J by 0 bases, with 13 bases between. CDR3 length: 16 residues. The CDR3 DNA reads TGTGCCAGCAGCTTAGTCGGCGGAGGCCCCTCCTACGAGCAGTACTTC. It encodes CASSLVGGGPSYEQYF.

The genes are TRBV29-1 and TRBJ2-1, with a possible D match to TRBD2 (6 bases). The CDR3 has 13 amino acids. Trimming took 8 bases from V and 5 from J, leaving 16 bases between them. The germline CDR1 and CDR2 sequences are SQVTM and ANQGSEA. This CDR3 reads CSSGRRAHNEQFF. The CDR3 nucleotides read TGCAGCTCGGGGCGGAGGGCACACAATGAGCAGTTCTTC.

The CDR3 DNA follows: TGTGCCAGCAGCCAAGATTGGGTTCCCCAAACGTCTGAGCAGTTCTTC. It specifies CASSQDWVPQTSEQFF. The chain recombines TRBV14 with TRBJ2-1; D remains unclear. Trimming shortened V by 0 bases and J by 9 bases, and 18 bases separated the two germline ends. This CDR3 comprises 16 residues. Germline V lookup: CDR1 SGHDN, CDR2 FVKESK.

This sequence joins TRBV30 and TRBJ1-4; TRBD1 matches at 7 bases. V lost 2 bases, J lost 7 bases, and 7 bases stayed unmatched. CDR1 and CDR2 from the germline V gene are GTSNPN and SVGIG (reference sequence). CDR3 length: 14 residues. The CDR3 region has the DNA TGTGCCTGGAGTCCCGGGACAGCTTTTGAAAAACTGTTTTTT. This translates into CAWSPGTAFEKLFF. The whole variable domain, remainder taken from reference TRBV30 and TRBJ1-4, is SQTIHQWPATLVQPVGSPLSLECTVEGTSNPNLYWYRQAAGRGLQLLFYSVGIGQISSEVPQNLSASRPQDRQFILSSKKLLLSDSGFYLCAWSPGTAFEKLFFGSGTQLSVL.

V usage is TRBV4-1 and J usage is TRBJ2-1; tentatively, D is TRBD2 (6 bases). This CDR3 contains 16 residues. V shed 4 bases and J shed 6 bases, with 19 bases lying between them. The germline gives CDR1 MGHRA, CDR2 YSYEKL. CDR3 sequence: CASSPHPGEDVNEQFF. The CDR3 DNA reads as TGCGCCAGCAGCCCCCATCCGGGAGAGGATGTCAATGAGCAGTTCTTC.

Only a few counts were recorded for this clone. This rearrangement joins TRBV7-2 to TRBJ2-4; 7 bases map to TRBD1. J gave up 8 bases and V 5 bases, and 9 bases lay outside the gene matches. Germline V gene data show CDR1 as SGHTA and CDR2 as FQGNSA. This CDR3 is built from 14 residues. In DNA form, the CDR3 reads TGTGCCAGCAGCCCCTTAGGGGGCTGGGACATTCAGTACTTC. Translated: CASSPLGGWDIQYF.

This clone was seen more than once but under ten times. V is TRBV9 and J is TRBJ2-1; 9 positions match TRBD2. The trim removed 2 bases at V and 6 bases at J, leaving 3 bases unmatched. There are 14 residues in the CDR3. Looked up from germline, CDR1 is SGDLS and CDR2 is YYNGEE. The CDR3 here is CASSVGGRANEQFF. The CDR3 DNA reads as TGTGCCAGCAGCGTGGGCGGGAGGGCCAATGAGCAGTTCTTC.

This clone was recorded a few times. This chain connects TRBV29-1 to TRBJ2-7; D remains unclear. Germline V gives CDR1 SQVTM, CDR2 ANQGSEA. Trimming left V 4 bases short and J 2 bases short, with 12 bases between. The CDR3 has 13 amino acids. The CDR3 bases are TGCAGCGTTGTTTTAAGCTCCCCCTACGAGCAGTACTTC. Its translation: CSVVLSSPYEQYF.

The CDR3 reads CASSLGQGPYNEQFF. The CDR3 DNA is TGTGCCAGCAGTTTGGGACAGGGACCCTACAATGAGCAGTTCTTC. The chain carries TRBV6-5 and TRBJ2-1; 9 positions match TRBD1. The CDR3 covers 15 residues. The junction had 3 bases not matched to a gene; V was cut back by 4 bases and J by 2 bases. Germline CDR1 MNHEY, CDR2 SVGAGI.